The 32 T cell receptor beta chains reported below all come from one sample, sequenced in a study of tumor-infiltrating lymphocytes in primary liver carcinoma. From about 530 ng total RNA, TCR beta cDNA was generated with a primer in the constant region. Slightly modified ARM-PCR with three nested multiplex PCR rounds yielded TCR beta libraries. Use of TRBV1-TRBV30 forward primers with a C-beta reverse primer characterized the first two PCR rounds, which lasted roughly 11 cycles each. TCRdb fed the multiplex PCR reads into MiXCR, producing one record per CDR3 protein. The sample has under 130,000 distinct CDR3 sequences, approximately 82% seen once. It was from roughly 20-30 mg of unsorted bulk tissue that RNA and DNA were co-extracted. Sequencing input: liver tumor tissue from sampling region 3. Subset described: tumor region T3, left-lateral pole. These receptors came from a man aged 35 to 55 with primary liver carcinoma and hepatitis B virus infection.

The chain has TRBV11-2 and TRBJ1-1; unclear D gene. The CDR3 loop spans 13 amino acids. V lost 5 bases and J lost 14, with 21 bases in between. Germline V gene lookup returns CDR1 SGHAT and CDR2 FQNNGV. In DNA, the CDR3 is TGTGCCAGCAGCCTCGGGGAGAACACTGATGCCTTCTTT. This encodes CASSLGENTDAFF.

Points on this clonotype: One end of the junction does not line up with germline, which may come from a read error. The V and J genes are TRBV5-6 and TRBJ2-2; D may be TRBD2 (5 bases). The CDR3 spans 15 residues. The germline V gene has CDR1 SGHDT and CDR2 YYEEEE. The CDR3: CASSLGLEGTGELFF. The CDR3 DNA reads TGTGCCAGCAGTTTGGGCCTAGAGGGCACCGGGGAGCTGTTTTTT. Using reference TRBV5-6 and TRBJ2-2 for the parts outside the CDR3, the full variable domain is DAGVTQSPTHLIKTRGQQVTLRCSPKSGHDTVSWYQQALGQGPQFIFQYYEEEERQRGNFPDRFSGHQFPNYSSELNVNALLLGDSALYLCASSLGLEGTGELFFGEGSRLTVL.

The table lists this clonotype with a count of one. Since no conserved phenylalanine or tryptophan closes the CDR3, a read error is the likely cause. CDR3 bases: TGCACCAGCAGCCAAGATCCCTACTCTGAATACAATGAGCAGTTCTCC. It codes for CTSSQDPYSEYNEQFS. The V call is TRBV4-3, the J call TRBJ2-1; D gene unclear. CDR1 is LGHNA, CDR2 YSLEER, per germline. This CDR3 is 16 amino acids long.

The chain recombines TRBV4-2 with TRBJ2-1; 8 bases are a match to TRBD1. The CDR3 extends over 16 amino acids. The germline V gene has CDR1 LGHNA and CDR2 YNFKEQ. V lost 4 bases and J lost 6; bases outside the gene matches: 11. CDR3 region: CASSRRTGPGVNEQFF. The CDR3 region has the DNA TGTGCCAGCAGCCGGCGGACAGGGCCAGGTGTCAATGAGCAGTTCTTC.

A word on this clonotype: As the CDR3 is not closed by the conserved phenylalanine or tryptophan, this likely results from a read error. The DNA is left out, because the CDR3 cannot be placed on it with certainty; the CDR3 is given as TCRdb lists it. V usage is TRBV6-2 or TRBV6-3 and J usage is TRBJ2-7; the D segment call TRBD1 is taken from the table without a DNA check. Germline CDR1 reads MNHEY; CDR2 reads SVGEGT. Including both end residues, the CDR3 is 11 amino acids long. The chain's CDR3 is CASTDRGEQYI.

In regard to this clonotype: Germline is not matched at one junction end, which may reflect a read error. The rearrangement links TRBV10-3 to TRBJ1-5, with a tentative D call TRBD1 (5 bases). The V gene's germline CDR1 is ENHRY and CDR2 SYGVKD. The CDR3 has 19 amino acids. The CDR3 here is CATRDPGHGLRSGKQPQHF. Written as DNA, the CDR3 is TGTGCCACCCGCGACCCTGGACATGGGCTGAGGTCCGGCAAACAGCCCCAGCATTTT.

On this clonotype: This CDR3 is missing its conserved last phenylalanine or tryptophan, likely due to a read error. The DNA is left out, because the CDR3 cannot be placed on it with certainty; the CDR3 is given as TCRdb lists it. The rearrangement uses TRBV12-3 or TRBV12-4 and TRBJ2-5; the table assigns TRBD1, which was not confirmed against the DNA. Inclusive of both ends, the CDR3 amounts to 15 amino acids. The CDR3 is CASSPWTGVEETQYI.

About this clonotype: Germline is not matched at one junction end, which may reflect a read error. The V and J genes are TRBV6-6 and TRBJ2-2; TRBD1 agrees at 12 bases. The germline V gene has CDR1 MNHNY and CDR2 SVGAGI (reference sequence). This CDR3 spans 17 amino acids. The CDR3 loop is CASSYLGQGAGTGELFF. CDR3 in DNA: TGTGCCAGCAGTTACTTGGGACAGGGGGCGGGGACCGGGGAGCTATTTTTT.

In its sample, this clonotype ranks as medium-sized. This rearrangement joins TRBV6-1 to TRBJ2-7; D remains unclear. Per germline, CDR1 MNHNS and CDR2 SASEGT. This CDR3 has 13 residues. Trimming cost V 2 bases and J 9 bases, with 14 bases left between them. The CDR3 loop is CASSETYDLGQYF. The CDR3 DNA reads as TGTGCCAGCAGTGAAACTTACGACCTCGGGCAGTACTTC.

This clonotype was counted once. Given a much more abundant clone one base away, this may be a read error. This chain joins TRBV5-1 and TRBJ2-2; the D gene is possibly TRBD2 (5 bases). The CDR3 totals 15 residues. Germline V lookup: CDR1 SGHRS, CDR2 YFSETQ. With 0 bases removed from V and 7 bases from J, the gap between germline ends came to 13 bases. The CDR3 nucleotides read TGCGCCAGCAGCTTGGCCATGGGGAGCAACGGGGAGCTGTTTTTT. This codes for CASSLAMGSNGELFF. Full variable domain (rest looked up from reference TRBV5-1 and TRBJ2-2): KAGVTQTPRYLIKTRGQQVTLSCSPISGHRSVSWYQQTPGQGLQFLFEYFSETQRNKGNFPGRFSGRQFSNSRSEMNVSTLELGDSALYLCASSLAMGSNGELFFGEGSRLTVL.

With respect to this clonotype: One end of the junction is discordant with germline, which a read error may explain. The rearrangement uses TRBV4-3 and TRBJ2-7; no reliable D call. Germline V lookup: CDR1 LGHNA, CDR2 YSLEER. The CDR3 runs 14 residues. The CDR3 nucleotides are TGCGCCAGCAGCCAAGGTCAGCTCTCCTACGAGCAATACTTC. Protein product: CASSQGQLSYEQYF.

The CDR3 nucleotides are TGTGCCAGCAGCCCTATGAGCTCCCACAGTGAGCAGTTCTTC. Encoded protein: CASSPMSSHSEQFF. The chain is built from TRBV6-5 and TRBJ2-1; D gene uncertain. Germline V CDR1 and CDR2: MNHEY, SVGAGI. The CDR3 is made up of 14 amino acids. Trimming cost V 6 bases and J 9 bases, with 18 bases left between them.

The chain is built from TRBV11-1 and TRBJ2-7, with TRBD2 identical over 7 bases. The germline CDR1 and CDR2 sequences are SGHAT and FQDESV (reference sequence). With V trimmed by 3 bases and J by 7 bases, 12 bases remained unmatched. The CDR3 loop spans 15 amino acids. For the CDR3, the DNA is TGTGCCAGCAGCTTCACGGGATCGGGAGGATATGAGCAGTACTTC. This translates into CASSFTGSGGYEQYF. Full variable domain (rest looked up from reference TRBV11-1 and TRBJ2-7): EAEVAQSPRYKITEKSQAVAFWCDPISGHATLYWYRQILGQGPELLVQFQDESVVDDSQLPKDRFSAERLKGVDSTLKIQPAELGDSAMYLCASSFTGSGGYEQYFGPGTRLTVT.

This clonotype was seen only a few times. Mismatch with germline at one junction end may stem from a read error. The rearrangement uses TRBV7-8 and TRBJ1-1; the match to TRBD1 covers 9 bases. The germline gives CDR1 SGHVS, CDR2 FQNEAQ. The length of the CDR3 is 13 residues. The DNA for the CDR3 is TGTGCCAGCAGTTTAACAGGGGGCACTGAAGCTATCTTT. Translation: CASSLTGGTEAIF.

The chain recombines TRBV10-2 with TRBJ2-7; weak D call: TRBD1 (5 bases). The CDR3 runs to 14 residues. V was cut by 6 bases and J by 6 bases, with 18 bases left in between. Germline assignment: CDR1 WSHSY and CDR2 SAAADI. The CDR3 loop is CASRATGNPCEQYF. The CDR3 region has the DNA TGCGCCAGCAGAGCTACAGGAAACCCCTGCGAGCAGTACTTC.

This clonotype was seen at least ten times. The J gene is TRBJ2-1, the V gene TRBV28, with D perhaps being TRBD1 or TRBD2 (7 bases each). In germline, CDR1 is MDHEN, CDR2 SYDVKM. There are 16 residues in the CDR3. V lost 5 bases and J 7 bases, leaving 21 bases between the germline ends. In DNA form, the CDR3 reads TGTGCCAGCAGTCCCCCAGGGGGGAGGGCGAGGAATGAGCAGTTCTTC. Translated, it gives CASSPPGGRARNEQFF.

A few counts support this clonotype. At one boundary the junction diverges from the germline segment, which might be a read error. The chain is built from TRBV4-2 and TRBJ2-7; no firm D call. CDR1 and CDR2 from the germline V gene are LGHNA and YNFKEQ. CDR3 size: 13 residues. CDR3 DNA: TGTGCCAGCAGTCAAGGAATTAACTCCGAGCAGTACTTC. Its protein is CASSQGINSEQYF.

A single count supports this clonotype. One junction end disagrees with the germline gene, perhaps due to a read error. The CDR3 spells CASSHPGLTRNIQYF. CDR3 coding DNA: TGTGCCAGCAGCCATCCCGGGTTGACCAGAAACATTCAGTATTTC. The chain has TRBV28 and TRBJ2-4; D not certain. CDR1 and CDR2 (germline): MDHEN, SYDVKM. The CDR3 contains 15 residues.

Concerning this clonotype: One end of the junction is discordant with germline, which a read error may explain. The chain employs TRBV4-3 and TRBJ2-7; D unclear. The CDR3 consists of 15 residues. The V gene's germline CDR1 is LGHNA and CDR2 YSLEER. The CDR3 here is CTSSQDVSSSYKQYF. CDR3 coding DNA: TGCACCAGCAGCCAAGATGTTTCCAGTTCCTACAAGCAGTACTTC.

Regarding this clonotype: A read error may produce the germline difference seen at one junction end. The chain links TRBV11-2 to TRBJ2-7; unclear D gene. Germline assignment: CDR1 SGHAT and CDR2 FQNNGV. The CDR3 consists of 14 residues. This CDR3 is CTSSLYGVAYEQYF. The CDR3 bases are TGTACCAGCAGCTTGTATGGAGTTGCCTACGAGCAGTACTTC.

The chain combines TRBV28 with TRBJ2-4; D may be TRBD2 (6 bases). The ends were cut back, 6 bases at V and 3 bases at J, with 12 bases in the middle. The CDR3 is 14 amino acids. The germline V gene has CDR1 MDHEN and CDR2 SYDVKM. The CDR3 protein is CASREGPVKNIQYF. DNA for the CDR3: TGTGCCAGCAGGGAGGGGCCAGTCAAAAACATTCAGTACTTC.

Of note for this clonotype: One end of the junction is discordant with germline, which a read error may explain. V gene TRBV3-1 combines with J gene TRBJ1-5; D ambiguous. Germline loops: CDR1 LGHDT, CDR2 YNNKEL (reference sequence). CDR3 length equals 13 residues. The CDR3 sequence is CACSPDGGQSQHF. The DNA for the CDR3 is TGTGCCTGCAGCCCGGACGGAGGGCAGTCCCAGCATTTT. The whole variable domain, filled in from reference TRBV3-1 and TRBJ1-5, reads DTAVSQTPKYLVTQMGNDKSIKCEQNLGHDTMYWYKQDSKKFLKIMFSYNNKELIINETVPNRFSPKSPDKAHLNLHINSLELGDSAVYFCACSPDGGQSQHFGDGTRLSIL.

The chain carries TRBV7-9 and TRBJ2-7, with D perhaps TRBD2 (5 bases). CDR3 length: 12 amino acids. V shed 5 bases and J shed 7 bases, with 12 bases lying between them. Germline lookup yields CDR1 SEHNR and CDR2 FQNEAQ (reference sequence). The CDR3 DNA is TGTGCCAGCAGCCTCTGGCTAGCTGAGCAGTACTTC. It is translated as CASSLWLAEQYF.

The chain joins TRBV7-9 to TRBJ2-7; D call uncertain. V lost 2 bases to trimming and J lost 3 bases, with 14 bases between them. This CDR3 is 15 amino acids long. Germline values: CDR1 SEHNR, CDR2 FQNEAQ (reference sequence). The CDR3 is CASSLMRNFVYEQYF. CDR3 sequence (DNA): TGTGCCAGCAGCTTAATGAGAAATTTTGTCTACGAGCAGTACTTC.

This clonotype has a single count. At one of its ends the junction is not consistent with the germline gene, which may arise from a read error. CDR3 loop: CASSVLAITGELFF. The CDR3 DNA reads TGTGCCAGCAGTGTGTTAGCGATCACAGGGGAGCTGTTTTTC. The chain employs TRBV6-1 and TRBJ2-2; TRBD1 agrees at 7 bases. Germline CDR1 reads MNHNS; CDR2 reads SASEGT. The length of the CDR3 is 14 residues.

This clonotype was counted at least ten times. The V call is TRBV6-2 or TRBV6-3, the J call TRBJ1-5; perhaps TRBD1 as D (6 bases). The V and J ends lost 6 bases and 6 bases respectively, with 15 bases between them. From germline, CDR1 is MNHEY and CDR2 SVGEGT. The CDR3 loop spans 14 amino acids. The CDR3 sequence: CASRPSNRAQPQHF. The CDR3, as DNA: TGTGCCAGCAGACCCTCGAACAGGGCTCAGCCCCAGCATTTT.

The rearrangement joins TRBV28 to TRBJ2-7, with a possible D match to TRBD1 (5 bases). CDR1 and CDR2 (germline): MDHEN, SYDVKM. The germline V and J ends were trimmed by 3 bases and 4 bases, with 16 bases remaining between them. The CDR3 totals 15 residues. This chain's CDR3 is CASSFGQAKSYEQYF. The CDR3 bases are TGTGCCAGCAGTTTCGGACAAGCGAAGTCATACGAGCAGTACTTC.

On this clonotype itself: The junction departs from germline at one end; a sequencing error may be responsible. The V call is TRBV10-3, the J call TRBJ2-2; 7 bases are shared with TRBD1. Germline V gene sequence: CDR1 ENHRY, CDR2 SYGVKD. CDR3 size: 15 residues. The CDR3 DNA is TGTGTCATCAGTGAGCAACAGGGGAACACCAGGGAGCTGTTTTTT. Translating gives CVISEQQGNTRELFF.

This clonotype was recorded once. The rearrangement links TRBV11-3 to TRBJ1-5; weak D call: TRBD1 (5 bases). CDR3 length: 15 residues. V gave up 3 bases and J gave up 6 bases, with 15 bases separating them. The V gene's germline CDR1 is SGHNT and CDR2 YENEEA. CDR3 region: CASSLDLGVPQPQHF. The DNA of the CDR3 is TGTGCCAGCAGCTTGGATCTAGGGGTGCCTCAGCCCCAGCATTTT.

As to this clonotype: One end of the junction is discordant with germline, which a read error may explain. The V gene is TRBV19, the J gene TRBJ2-1; D perhaps matches TRBD2 (6 bases). The CDR3 has 14 amino acids. Germline V CDR1 and CDR2: LNHDA, SQIVND (reference sequence). The chain's CDR3 is CASTIGGSGNEQFF. As DNA, the CDR3 is TGTGCCAGTACTATAGGCGGTAGCGGCAATGAGCAGTTCTTC.

The chain links TRBV9 to TRBJ2-3; D uncertain. Trimming shortened V by 0 bases and J by 4 bases, and 12 bases separated the two germline ends. The germline gives CDR1 SGDLS, CDR2 YYNGEE. This CDR3 comprises 15 residues. The CDR3 coding sequence is TGTGCCAGCAGCGTAGGAACTACCCCCTCAGATACGCAGTATTTT. Translated: CASSVGTTPSDTQYF.

Only a few counts were recorded for this clonotype. Being one base from a much bigger clone, this may be a read error. The rearrangement joins TRBV7-8 to TRBJ2-1, with TRBD2 matching over 7 bases. Looked up from germline, CDR1 is SGHVS and CDR2 is FQNEAQ. The CDR3 loop spans 15 amino acids. The CDR3 DNA reads as TGTGCCAGCAGCCCAGAGCGGGGCTCCTACAATGAGCAGTCCTTC. Its protein is CASSPERGSYNEQSF.